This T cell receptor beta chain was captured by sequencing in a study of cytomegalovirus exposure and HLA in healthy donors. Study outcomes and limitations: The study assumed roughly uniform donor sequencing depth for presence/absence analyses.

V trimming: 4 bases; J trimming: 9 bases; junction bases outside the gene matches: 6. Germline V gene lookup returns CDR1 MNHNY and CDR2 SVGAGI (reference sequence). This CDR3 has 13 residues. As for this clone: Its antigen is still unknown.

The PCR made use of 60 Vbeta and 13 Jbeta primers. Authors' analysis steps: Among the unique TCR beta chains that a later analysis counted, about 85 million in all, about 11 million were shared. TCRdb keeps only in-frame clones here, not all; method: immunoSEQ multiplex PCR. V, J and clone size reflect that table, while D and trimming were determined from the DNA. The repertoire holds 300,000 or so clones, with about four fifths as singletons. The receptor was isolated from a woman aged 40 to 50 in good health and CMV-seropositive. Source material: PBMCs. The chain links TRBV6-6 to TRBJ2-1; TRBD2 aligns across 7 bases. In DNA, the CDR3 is TGTGCCAGCAGTTCGGGGCCGGGAGGTGAGCAGTTCTTC. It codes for CASSSGPGGEQFF.